This note documents a single T cell receptor beta chain sequence. Its specificity is not known. This sample stems from a study of monozygotic twins with inflammatory bowel disease. TCRdb reprocessed the 5' RACE reads and keeps a single row for each CDR3 protein, giving no DNA. Found here are around 190,000 distinct CDR3 sequences; the top ten clones hold approximately 1.6%. The study, taken as a whole, reports: People with IBD had fewer clonotypes in common with others than healthy twins did, especially with disease activity. Ultimately, a single strong signal or clonotype associated with IBD was not supported. Healthy co-twins had higher TCRbeta inverse Simpson diversity than their IBD twins. There were differing immunosuppressive treatments, which may have added variability to patient repertoires.

This clonotype was obtained from a human donor with ulcerative colitis or Crohn's disease, or a healthy co-twin of an affected twin (not recorded which). Sequenced material: blood.

The CDR3 protein is CASSPPSGGGETQYF. This chain links TRBV18 with TRBJ2-5; TCRdb lists TRBD1, though no DNA is available to test this call. The germline gives CDR1 KGHSH, CDR2 LQKENI. The CDR3 spans 15 residues.